Included here is one TCR beta chain sequence, with context. The method was immunoSEQ multiplex PCR; TCRdb's version includes in-frame clones alone and lacks a portion of them. The data contain about 56,000 clones, approximately 88% of them singletons. This sample was taken from a study of blood T cell repertoires in COVID-19. Trimming took 6 bases from V and 2 from J; bases not matched to a gene: 7. The CDR3 totals 15 residues. The germline V gene encodes CDR1 LNHDA and CDR2 SQIVND (reference sequence). The sequencing sample was made of peripheral blood. The receptor's source is a human donor in a cohort sampled during active COVID-19. This sequence joins TRBV19 and TRBJ1-5, with 7 bases aligning to TRBD1. CDR3 DNA sequence: TGTGCCAGTAGCCGACAGGGTATAGGCAATCAGCCCCAGCATTTT. It specifies CASSRQGIGNQPQHF.